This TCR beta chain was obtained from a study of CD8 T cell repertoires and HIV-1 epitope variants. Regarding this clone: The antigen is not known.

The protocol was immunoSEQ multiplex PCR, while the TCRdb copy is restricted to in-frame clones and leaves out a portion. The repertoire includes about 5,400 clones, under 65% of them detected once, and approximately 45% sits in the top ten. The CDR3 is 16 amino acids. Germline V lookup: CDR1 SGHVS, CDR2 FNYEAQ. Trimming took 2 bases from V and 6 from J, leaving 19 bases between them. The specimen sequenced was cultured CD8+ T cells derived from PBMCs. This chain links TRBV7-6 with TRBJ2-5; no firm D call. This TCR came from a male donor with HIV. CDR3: CASSLLSPQTEKTQYF. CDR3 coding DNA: TGTGCCAGCAGCTTATTGAGTCCCCAGACTGAGAAGACCCAGTACTTC. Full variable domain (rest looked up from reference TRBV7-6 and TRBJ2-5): GAGVSQSPRYKVTKRGQDVALRCDPISGHVSLYWYRQALGQGPEFLTYFNYEAQQDKSGLPNDRFSAERPEGSISTLTIQRTEQRDSAMYRCASSLLSPQTEKTQYFGPGTRLLVL.